Below are 20 T cell receptor beta chains sequenced from a single sample in a study of Ad26.COV2.S vaccination and SARS-CoV-2 variants. Treatment given: around 19 received Ad26.COV2.S at low or high dose, single or two shots; roughly 5 received placebo; per-sample allocation not given. Sample collection was performed on day 63 after the first vaccine or placebo injection. TCRdb's table, derived via immunoSEQ multiplex PCR, lists solely in-frame clones and lacks some. Of some 390,000 clones in the sample, about nine tenths are singletons; the top ten hold about 2%. The source material was peripheral blood, sampled in a trial of Ad26.COV2.S vaccine versus placebo. These receptors all stem from a person between 18 and 59 years old who received the Ad26.COV2.S COVID-19 vaccine or a placebo.

The chain has TRBV19 and TRBJ1-1, with TRBD1 identical over 9 bases. The V gene end was trimmed by 9 bases and the J gene end by 0 bases; junction bases not matched to a gene: 17. This CDR3 spans 18 amino acids. Germline V gives CDR1 LNHDA, CDR2 SQIVND (reference sequence). The DNA of the CDR3 is TGTGCCAGCCGGGACAGGGCCCTTTCCTTTTTCATGAACACTGAAGCTTTCTTT. Translation: CASRDRALSFFMNTEAFF.

J is TRBJ2-1 and V is TRBV5-4; D is perhaps TRBD1 (6 bases). V dropped 4 bases and J dropped 3 bases, with 14 bases sitting between them. CDR3 size: 15 residues. From germline, CDR1 is SGHNT and CDR2 YYREEE (reference sequence). The CDR3 DNA reads as TGTGCCAGCAGCCTCGGACAGAGAGGCTACAATGAGCAGTTCTTC. Its protein is CASSLGQRGYNEQFF.

The gene calls are TRBV10-2 and TRBJ1-2, with D possibly TRBD1 on 6 matching bases. There are 17 residues in the CDR3. Germline CDR1 reads WSHSY; CDR2 reads SAAADI. V lost 4 bases and J 0 bases, leaving 18 bases between the germline ends. CDR3 residues: CASSVTGTRSANYGYTF. CDR3 coding DNA: TGCGCCAGCAGTGTAACAGGGACAAGGTCGGCTAACTATGGCTACACCTTC.

V and J are TRBV7-2 and TRBJ2-7, with D perhaps being TRBD1 or TRBD2 (5 bases each). This CDR3 has 15 residues. Germline lookup yields CDR1 SGHTA and CDR2 FQGNSA. V lost 4 bases and J 4 bases, leaving 17 bases between the germline ends. CDR3 coding DNA: TGTGCCAGCAGCTGGGCTCCAGGGAGATATTACGAGCAGTACTTC. Amino acid sequence: CASSWAPGRYYEQYF.

The V and J genes are TRBV6-5 and TRBJ2-1; 11 bases fit TRBD2. This CDR3 comprises 16 residues. Per the germline V gene, CDR1 is MNHEY and CDR2 is SVGAGI. J lost 6 bases, V lost 4 bases, and 8 bases had no gene match. The CDR3 spells CASSSLAGGWGNEQFF. CDR3 DNA: TGTGCCAGCAGTTCTTTAGCGGGAGGGTGGGGCAATGAGCAGTTCTTC.

The V gene is TRBV2, the J gene TRBJ2-2, with 8 bases identical to TRBD1. The V segment lost 1 base and the J segment 4 bases; nucleotides outside the gene matches: 5. Germline CDR1 reads SNHLY; CDR2 reads FYNNEI. This CDR3 has 16 residues. CDR3 sequence: CASSEGADRVTGELFF. In DNA form, the CDR3 reads TGTGCCAGCAGTGAAGGAGCGGACAGGGTCACCGGGGAGCTGTTTTTT.

The V call is TRBV5-4, the J call TRBJ1-2; 7 bases agree with TRBD1. J lost 5 bases, V lost 3 bases, and 10 bases had no gene match. The germline CDR1 and CDR2 sequences are SGHNT and YYREEE (reference sequence). The CDR3 is made up of 15 amino acids. CDR3 sequence (DNA): TGTGCCAGCAGCTACGAAGGGGGCTCGGGATATGGCTACACCTTC. It codes for CASSYEGGSGYGYTF.

This chain links TRBV7-9 with TRBJ1-2, with D unclear. The CDR3 length is 12 residues. V lost 5 bases, J lost 4 bases, and 8 bases lay in between. In germline, CDR1 is SEHNR, CDR2 FQNEAQ (reference sequence). The CDR3 sequence: CASSEDVYGYTF. As DNA, the CDR3 is TGTGCCAGCAGCGAGGACGTCTATGGCTACACCTTC.

The rearrangement links TRBV7-2 to TRBJ2-1, with 12 nucleotides matching TRBD2. The CDR3 sequence is 16 residues long. The V gene end was trimmed by 4 bases and the J gene end by 8 bases; junction bases not matched to a gene: 9. The V gene's germline CDR1 is SGHTA and CDR2 FQGNSA. CDR3 residues: CASSSASGRGLHEQFF. The CDR3 coding sequence is TGTGCCAGCAGCTCGGCTAGCGGGAGGGGATTGCATGAGCAGTTCTTC. Filled out from reference TRBV7-2 and TRBJ2-1, the complete variable domain reads GAGVSQSPSNKVTEKGKDVELRCDPISGHTALYWYRQSLGQGLEFLIYFQGNSAPDKSGLPSDRFSAERTGGSVSTLTIQRTQQEDSAVYLCASSSASGRGLHEQFFGPGTRLTVL.

On this clone itself: This sample includes further DNA sequences coding for the same CDR3. This sequence joins TRBV18 and TRBJ2-1; a possible D gene is TRBD1 (6 bases). The V gene's germline CDR1 is KGHSH and CDR2 LQKENI. Trimming shortened V by 3 bases and J by 0 bases, and 9 bases separated the two germline ends. CDR3 length: 15 residues. CDR3 region: CASSPGASSYNEQFF. CDR3 in DNA: TGTGCCAGCTCACCGGGGGCGAGCTCCTACAATGAGCAGTTCTTC.

The V gene is TRBV4-1, the J gene TRBJ1-5, with D unresolved. V was trimmed by 0 bases and J by 9 bases, leaving 9 bases between them. The CDR3 consists of 13 residues. The germline V gene encodes CDR1 MGHRA and CDR2 YSYEKL. CDR3 DNA sequence: TGCGCCAGCAGCCAAGATCTGAAAGGGCCCCAGCATTTT. This sequence encodes CASSQDLKGPQHF.

The chain has TRBV5-4 and TRBJ2-3, with 7 positions matching TRBD1. The CDR3 sequence is 17 residues long. Trimming cost V 5 bases and J 2 bases; bases outside gene matches: 14. Germline CDR1 reads SGHNT; CDR2 reads YYREEE (reference sequence). Here the CDR3 reads CASSRPGTEMYTDTQYF. For the CDR3, the DNA is TGTGCCAGCAGTCGACCCGGGACAGAGATGTACACAGATACGCAGTATTTT.

This chain links TRBV5-1 with TRBJ2-7; D might be TRBD1 or TRBD2, each matching 5 bases. This CDR3 comprises 14 residues. CDR1 and CDR2 (germline): SGHRS, YFSETQ. Trimming took off 5 bases at V and 2 bases at J, with 14 bases between the two ends. CDR3 in DNA: TGCGCCAGCAGAGCCGGGACGGGCGCCTACGAGCAGTACTTC. It codes for CASRAGTGAYEQYF. Drawing the rest from reference TRBV5-1 and TRBJ2-7, the complete variable domain is KAGVTQTPRYLIKTRGQQVTLSCSPISGHRSVSWYQQTPGQGLQFLFEYFSETQRNKGNFPGRFSGRQFSNSRSEMNVSTLELGDSALYLCASRAGTGAYEQYFGPGTRLTVT.

The CDR3 protein is CASSTGWGYTF. The DNA for the CDR3 is TGCGCCAGCAGCACAGGGTGGGGCTACACCTTC. This sequence joins TRBV10-1 and TRBJ1-2; TRBD1 is a possible D gene (6 bases). V lost 6 bases and J lost 8, with 10 bases in between. The CDR3 has 11 amino acids. Germline CDR1 and CDR2: WNHNN and SYGVQD (reference sequence).

This rearrangement joins TRBV7-2 to TRBJ2-7; D is uncertain. The V and J ends lost 1 base and 6 bases respectively, with 7 bases between them. The CDR3 has 12 residues. Germline V CDR1 and CDR2: SGHTA, FQGNSA. The CDR3 nucleotides read TGTGCCAGCAGCTTAGAGGCAGGCGAGCAGTACTTC. Its protein product is CASSLEAGEQYF. Complete variable domain (other parts from reference TRBV7-2 and TRBJ2-7): GAGVSQSPSNKVTEKGKDVELRCDPISGHTALYWYRQSLGQGLEFLIYFQGNSAPDKSGLPSDRFSAERTGGSVSTLTIQRTQQEDSAVYLCASSLEAGEQYFGPGTRLTVT.

Only one count was recorded for this clone. V usage is TRBV12-3 or TRBV12-4 and J usage is TRBJ2-1; D is uncertain. The CDR3 extends over 13 amino acids. The V end lost 4 bases, the J end lost 5 bases, and 9 bases lay between the germline ends. CDR3 coding DNA: TGTGCCAGCAGTTCCCCGCTAGACAATGAGCAGTTCTTC. This gives the protein CASSSPLDNEQFF.

The CDR3 DNA is TGTGCCAGCAGCTTAACGCAAGGCACTGAAGCTTTCTTT. Its translation is CASSLTQGTEAFF. The V call is TRBV7-9, the J call TRBJ1-1; D is uncertain. Trimming shortened V by 2 bases and J by 4 bases, and 8 bases separated the two germline ends. Per germline, CDR1 SEHNR and CDR2 FQNEAQ (reference sequence). This CDR3 comprises 13 residues. The variable domain in full, completed from reference TRBV7-9 and TRBJ1-1, reads DTGVSQNPRHKITKRGQNVTFRCDPISEHNRLYWYRQTLGQGPEFLTYFQNEAQLEKSRLLSDRFSAERPKGSFSTLEIQRTEQGDSAMYLCASSLTQGTEAFFGQGTRLTVV.

The chain is built from TRBV2 and TRBJ2-5; 9 bases are shared with TRBD2. The CDR3 runs to 16 residues. Trimming at V came to 2 bases and at J to 1 base, leaving 5 bases not matched to a gene. Germline lookup yields CDR1 SNHLY and CDR2 FYNNEI. For the CDR3, the DNA is TGTGCCAGCAGTGAACTCGCTAGCGGGACCCAAGAGACCCAGTACTTC. This gives the protein CASSELASGTQETQYF.

The chain is built from TRBV28 and TRBJ2-7; TRBD2 matches 15 bases. There are 19 residues in the CDR3. The germline CDR1 and CDR2 sequences are MDHEN and SYDVKM. The V and J ends lost 4 bases and 0 bases, in that order; junction bases with no gene match: 10. CDR3 sequence: CASSSGGLAGGGHSYEQYF. The CDR3 DNA follows: TGTGCCAGCAGTTCGGGGGGACTAGCGGGAGGAGGGCACTCCTACGAGCAGTACTTC.

The rearrangement joins TRBV3-1 (or the pseudogene TRBV3-2) to TRBJ2-7; TRBD1 matches 12 bases. The CDR3 spans 16 residues. Looked up from germline, CDR1 is LGHDT and CDR2 is YNNKEL (reference sequence). V dropped 4 bases and J dropped 3; count of bases not matched to a gene: 7. CDR3 region: CASSRTGTGGLYEQYF. The CDR3 coding sequence is TGTGCCAGCAGCCGAACCGGGACAGGGGGCCTCTACGAGCAGTACTTC.